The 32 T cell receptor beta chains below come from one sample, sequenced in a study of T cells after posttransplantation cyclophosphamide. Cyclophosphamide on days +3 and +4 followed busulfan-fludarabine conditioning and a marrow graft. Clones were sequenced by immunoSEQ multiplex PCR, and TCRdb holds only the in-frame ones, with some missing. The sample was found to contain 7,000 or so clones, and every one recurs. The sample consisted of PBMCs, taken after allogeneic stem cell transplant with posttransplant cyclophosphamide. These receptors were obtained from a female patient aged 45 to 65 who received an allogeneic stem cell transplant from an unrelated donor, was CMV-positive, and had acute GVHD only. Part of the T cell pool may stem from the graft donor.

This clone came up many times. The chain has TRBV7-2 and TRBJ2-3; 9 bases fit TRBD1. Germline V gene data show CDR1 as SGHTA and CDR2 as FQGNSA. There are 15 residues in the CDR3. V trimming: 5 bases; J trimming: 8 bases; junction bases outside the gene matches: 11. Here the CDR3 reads CASSVGQGRSGTQYF. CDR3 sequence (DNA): TGTGCCAGCAGCGTCGGACAGGGGAGGAGTGGTACGCAGTATTTT. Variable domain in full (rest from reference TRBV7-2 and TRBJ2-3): GAGVSQSPSNKVTEKGKDVELRCDPISGHTALYWYRQSLGQGLEFLIYFQGNSAPDKSGLPSDRFSAERTGGSVSTLTIQRTQQEDSAVYLCASSVGQGRSGTQYFGPGTRLTVL.

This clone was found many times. The DNA of the CDR3 is TGCAGTGCCGAGGGAGATACGCAGTATTTT. This translates into CSAEGDTQYF. This sequence joins TRBV20-1 and TRBJ2-3; maybe TRBD2 (5 bases). Looked up from germline, CDR1 is DFQATT and CDR2 is SNEGSKA (reference sequence). Trimming left V 6 bases short and J 5 bases short, with 6 bases between. The CDR3 is 10 amino acids.

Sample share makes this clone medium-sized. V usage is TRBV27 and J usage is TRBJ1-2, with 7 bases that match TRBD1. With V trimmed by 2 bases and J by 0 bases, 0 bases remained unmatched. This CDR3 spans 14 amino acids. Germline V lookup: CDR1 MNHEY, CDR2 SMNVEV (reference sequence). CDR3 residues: CASSLQGANYGYTF. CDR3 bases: TGTGCCAGCAGTTTACAGGGGGCTAACTATGGCTACACCTTC.

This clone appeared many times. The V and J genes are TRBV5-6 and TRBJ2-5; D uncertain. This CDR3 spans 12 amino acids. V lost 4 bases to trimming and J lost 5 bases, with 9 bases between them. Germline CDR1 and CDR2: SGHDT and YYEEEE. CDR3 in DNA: TGTGCCAGCAGCCCGGGTTGGGAGACCCAGTACTTC. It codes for CASSPGWETQYF.

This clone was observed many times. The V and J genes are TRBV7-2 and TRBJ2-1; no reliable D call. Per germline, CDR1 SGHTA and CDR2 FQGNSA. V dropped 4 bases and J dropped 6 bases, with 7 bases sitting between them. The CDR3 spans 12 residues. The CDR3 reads CASSSSSNEQFF. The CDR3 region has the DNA TGTGCCAGCAGCTCCTCGAGCAATGAGCAGTTCTTC.

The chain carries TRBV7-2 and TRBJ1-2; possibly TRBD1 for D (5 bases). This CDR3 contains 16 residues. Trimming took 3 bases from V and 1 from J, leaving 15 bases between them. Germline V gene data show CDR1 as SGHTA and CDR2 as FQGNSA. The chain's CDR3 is CASSFPRGRVNYGYTF. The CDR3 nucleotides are TGTGCCAGCAGCTTTCCTAGGGGCCGGGTTAACTATGGCTACACCTTC. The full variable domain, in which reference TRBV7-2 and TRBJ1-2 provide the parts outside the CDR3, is GAGVSQSPSNKVTEKGKDVELRCDPISGHTALYWYRQSLGQGLEFLIYFQGNSAPDKSGLPSDRFSAERTGGSVSTLTIQRTQQEDSAVYLCASSFPRGRVNYGYTFGSGTRLTVV.

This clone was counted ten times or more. CDR3 residues: CASSQDGGATNEKLFF. The DNA for the CDR3 is TGCGCCAGCAGCCAAGATGGAGGGGCAACTAATGAAAAACTGTTTTTT. This chain connects TRBV4-1 to TRBJ1-4, with D perhaps matching TRBD1 (5 bases). The V end was cut by 0 bases, the J end by 0 bases, with 8 bases between. The CDR3 is 16 residues long. Germline V gene sequence: CDR1 MGHRA, CDR2 YSYEKL.

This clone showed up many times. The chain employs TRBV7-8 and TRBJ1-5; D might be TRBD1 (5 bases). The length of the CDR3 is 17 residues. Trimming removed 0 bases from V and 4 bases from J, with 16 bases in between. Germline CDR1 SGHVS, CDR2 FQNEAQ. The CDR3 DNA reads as TGTGCCAGCAGCTTAGCACGACAGTACTTGGGGAATCAGCCCCAGCATTTT. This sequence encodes CASSLARQYLGNQPQHF.

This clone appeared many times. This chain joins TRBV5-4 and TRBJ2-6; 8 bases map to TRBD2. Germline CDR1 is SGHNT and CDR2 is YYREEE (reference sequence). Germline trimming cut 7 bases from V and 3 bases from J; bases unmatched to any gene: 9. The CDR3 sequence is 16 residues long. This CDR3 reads CASYPGGVYGANVLTF. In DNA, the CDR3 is TGTGCCAGCTATCCCGGGGGGGTGTATGGGGCCAACGTCCTGACTTTC.

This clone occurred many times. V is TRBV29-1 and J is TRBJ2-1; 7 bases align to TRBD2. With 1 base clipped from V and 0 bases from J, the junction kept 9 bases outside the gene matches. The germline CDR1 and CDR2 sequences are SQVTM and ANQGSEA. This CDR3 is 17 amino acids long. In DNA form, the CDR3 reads TGCAGCGTTGAAGGGGTGACTAGCTCGAGCTCCTACAATGAGCAGTTCTTC. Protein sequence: CSVEGVTSSSSYNEQFF.

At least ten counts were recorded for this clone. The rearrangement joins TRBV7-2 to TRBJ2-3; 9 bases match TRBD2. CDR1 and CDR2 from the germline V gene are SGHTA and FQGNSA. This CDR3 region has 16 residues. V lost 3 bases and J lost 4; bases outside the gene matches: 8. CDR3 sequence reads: CASSFPQSGGSDTQYF. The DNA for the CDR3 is TGTGCCAGCAGCTTCCCTCAGAGCGGGGGGTCAGATACGCAGTATTTT. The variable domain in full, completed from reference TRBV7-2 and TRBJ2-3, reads GAGVSQSPSNKVTEKGKDVELRCDPISGHTALYWYRQSLGQGLEFLIYFQGNSAPDKSGLPSDRFSAERTGGSVSTLTIQRTQQEDSAVYLCASSFPQSGGSDTQYFGPGTRLTVL.

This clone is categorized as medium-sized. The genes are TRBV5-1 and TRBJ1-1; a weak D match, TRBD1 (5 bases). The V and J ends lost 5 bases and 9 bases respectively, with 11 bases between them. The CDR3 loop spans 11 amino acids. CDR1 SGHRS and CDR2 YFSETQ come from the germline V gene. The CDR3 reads CASREQEKAFF. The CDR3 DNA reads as TGCGCCAGCAGGGAACAGGAAAAAGCTTTCTTT.

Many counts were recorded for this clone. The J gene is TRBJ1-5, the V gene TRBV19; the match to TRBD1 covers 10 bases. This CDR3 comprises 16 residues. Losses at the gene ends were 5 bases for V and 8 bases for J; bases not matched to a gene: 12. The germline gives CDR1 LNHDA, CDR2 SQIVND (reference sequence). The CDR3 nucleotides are TGTGCCAGTAGTCTGGTAGGGGGACAGGGGAGGGAGCCCCAGCATTTT. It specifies CASSLVGGQGREPQHF.

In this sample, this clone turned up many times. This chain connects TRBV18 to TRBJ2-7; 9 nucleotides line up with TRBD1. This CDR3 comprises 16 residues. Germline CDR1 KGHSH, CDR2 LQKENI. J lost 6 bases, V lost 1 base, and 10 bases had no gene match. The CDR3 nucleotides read TGTGCCAGCTCACCACGGGATTCCGGGACAGGGAGCGAGCAGTACTTC. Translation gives CASSPRDSGTGSEQYF.

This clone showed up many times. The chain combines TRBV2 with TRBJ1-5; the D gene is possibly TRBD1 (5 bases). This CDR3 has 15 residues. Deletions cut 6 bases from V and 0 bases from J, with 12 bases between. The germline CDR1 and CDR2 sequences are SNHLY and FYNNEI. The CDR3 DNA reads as TGTGCCAGCAGCGGTTCAGGGATTAGCAATCAGCCCCAGCATTTT. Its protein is CASSGSGISNQPQHF.

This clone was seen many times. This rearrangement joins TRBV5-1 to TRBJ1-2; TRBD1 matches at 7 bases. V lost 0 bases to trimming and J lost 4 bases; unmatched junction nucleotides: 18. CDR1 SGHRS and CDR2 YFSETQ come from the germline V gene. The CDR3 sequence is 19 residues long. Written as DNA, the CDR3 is TGCGCCAGCAGCTTGGCCGCCCGACAGGGTGTCGGGAGAGGCTATGGCTACACCTTC. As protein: CASSLAARQGVGRGYGYTF.

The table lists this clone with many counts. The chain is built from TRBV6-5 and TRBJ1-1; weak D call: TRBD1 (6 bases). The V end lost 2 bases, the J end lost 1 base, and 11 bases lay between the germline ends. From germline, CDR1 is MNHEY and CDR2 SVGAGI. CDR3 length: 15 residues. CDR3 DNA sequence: TGTGCCAGCAGTTACACCCCACAGGGGAACACTGAAGCTTTCTTT. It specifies CASSYTPQGNTEAFF.

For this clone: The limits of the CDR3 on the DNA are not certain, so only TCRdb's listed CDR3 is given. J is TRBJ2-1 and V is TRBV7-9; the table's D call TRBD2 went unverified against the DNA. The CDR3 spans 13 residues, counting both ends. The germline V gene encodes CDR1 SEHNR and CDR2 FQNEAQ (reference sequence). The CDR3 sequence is CASSFAGGTPLFF.

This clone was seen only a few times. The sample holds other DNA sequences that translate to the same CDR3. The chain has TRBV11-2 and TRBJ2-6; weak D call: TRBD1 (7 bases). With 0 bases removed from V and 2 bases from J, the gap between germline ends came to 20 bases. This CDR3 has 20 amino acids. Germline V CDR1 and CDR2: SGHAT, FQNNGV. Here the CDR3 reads CASSLEKTGRGEAGANVLTF. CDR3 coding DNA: TGTGCCAGCAGCTTAGAGAAAACGGGCAGGGGGGAGGCTGGGGCCAACGTCCTGACTTTC.

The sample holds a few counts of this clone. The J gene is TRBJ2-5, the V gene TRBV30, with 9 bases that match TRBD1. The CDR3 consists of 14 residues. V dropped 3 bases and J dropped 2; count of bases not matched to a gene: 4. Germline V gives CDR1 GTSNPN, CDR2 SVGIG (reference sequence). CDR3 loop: CAWSNDRGQETQYF. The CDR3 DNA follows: TGTGCCTGGAGCAATGACAGGGGGCAAGAGACCCAGTACTTC.

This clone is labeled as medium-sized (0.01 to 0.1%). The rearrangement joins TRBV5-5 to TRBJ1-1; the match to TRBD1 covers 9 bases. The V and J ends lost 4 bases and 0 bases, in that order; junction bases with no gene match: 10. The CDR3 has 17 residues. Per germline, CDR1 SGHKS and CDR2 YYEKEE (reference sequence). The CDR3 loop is CASSPWGQGKMNTEAFF. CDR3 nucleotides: TGTGCCAGCAGCCCGTGGGGACAGGGAAAGATGAACACTGAAGCTTTCTTT. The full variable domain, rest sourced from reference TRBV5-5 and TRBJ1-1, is DAGVTQSPTHLIKTRGQQVTLRCSPISGHKSVSWYQQVLGQGPQFIFQYYEKEERGRGNFPDRFSARQFPNYSSELNVNALLLGDSALYLCASSPWGQGKMNTEAFFGQGTRLTVV.

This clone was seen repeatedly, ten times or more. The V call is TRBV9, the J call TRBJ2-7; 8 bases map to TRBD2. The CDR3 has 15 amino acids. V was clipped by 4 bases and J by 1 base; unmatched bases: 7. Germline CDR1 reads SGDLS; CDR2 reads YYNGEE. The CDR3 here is CASSLQAGESYEQYF. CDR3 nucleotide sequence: TGTGCCAGCAGCCTTCAAGCGGGAGAATCCTACGAGCAGTACTTC.

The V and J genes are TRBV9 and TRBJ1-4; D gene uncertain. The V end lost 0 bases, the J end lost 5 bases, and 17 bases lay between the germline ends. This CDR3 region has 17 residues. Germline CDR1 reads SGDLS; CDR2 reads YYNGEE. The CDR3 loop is CASSVVPGALSNEKLFF. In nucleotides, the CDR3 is TGTGCCAGCAGCGTAGTACCCGGAGCCCTCTCCAATGAAAAACTGTTTTTT.

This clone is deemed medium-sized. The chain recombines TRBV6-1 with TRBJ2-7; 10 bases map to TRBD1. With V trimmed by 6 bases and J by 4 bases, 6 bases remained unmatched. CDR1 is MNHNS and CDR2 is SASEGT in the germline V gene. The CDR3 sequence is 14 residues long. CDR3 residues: CASSDGTGEYEQYF. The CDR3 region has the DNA TGTGCCAGCAGCGATGGGACAGGGGAATACGAGCAGTACTTC.

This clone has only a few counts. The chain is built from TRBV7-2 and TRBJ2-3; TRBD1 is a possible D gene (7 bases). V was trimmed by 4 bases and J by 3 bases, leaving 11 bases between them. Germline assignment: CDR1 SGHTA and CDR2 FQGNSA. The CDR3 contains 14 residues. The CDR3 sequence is CASSSRGDTDTQYF. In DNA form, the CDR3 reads TGTGCCAGCAGCTCCAGGGGGGATACAGATACGCAGTATTTT.

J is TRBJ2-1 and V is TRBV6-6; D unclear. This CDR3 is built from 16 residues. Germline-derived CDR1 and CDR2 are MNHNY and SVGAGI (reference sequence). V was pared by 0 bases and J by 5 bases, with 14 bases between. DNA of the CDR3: TGTGCCAGCAGTTACTCGGATGCCTACTACGACAATGAGCAGTTCTTC. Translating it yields CASSYSDAYYDNEQFF.

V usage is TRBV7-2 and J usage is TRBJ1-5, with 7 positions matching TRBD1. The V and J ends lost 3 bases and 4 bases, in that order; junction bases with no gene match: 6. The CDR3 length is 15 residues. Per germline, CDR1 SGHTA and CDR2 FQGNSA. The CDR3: CASSLDGTANQPQHF. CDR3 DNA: TGTGCCAGCAGCTTGGACGGGACAGCTAATCAGCCCCAGCATTTT.

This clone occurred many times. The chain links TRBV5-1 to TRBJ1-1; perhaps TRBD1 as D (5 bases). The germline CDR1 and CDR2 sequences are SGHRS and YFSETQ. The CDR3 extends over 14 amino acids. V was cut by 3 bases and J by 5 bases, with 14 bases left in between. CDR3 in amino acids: CASSSDGGGTEAFF. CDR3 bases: TGCGCCAGCAGCTCGGACGGGGGGGGAACTGAAGCTTTCTTT.

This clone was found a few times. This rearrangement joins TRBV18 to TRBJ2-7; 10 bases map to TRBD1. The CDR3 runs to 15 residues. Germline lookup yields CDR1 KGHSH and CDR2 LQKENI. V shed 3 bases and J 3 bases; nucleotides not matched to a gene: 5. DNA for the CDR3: TGTGCCAGCTCACCCGGGACAGGGGTTGGCTACGAGCAGTACTTC. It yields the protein CASSPGTGVGYEQYF.

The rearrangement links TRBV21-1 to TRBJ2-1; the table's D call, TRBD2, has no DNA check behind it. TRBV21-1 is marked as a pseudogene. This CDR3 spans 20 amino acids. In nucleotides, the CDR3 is TGTGCCAGCAGCGACGGCTACACTAGCGGGTCCCGAGTCGATGACAATGAGCAGTTCTTC. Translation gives CASSDGYTSGSRVDDNEQFF.

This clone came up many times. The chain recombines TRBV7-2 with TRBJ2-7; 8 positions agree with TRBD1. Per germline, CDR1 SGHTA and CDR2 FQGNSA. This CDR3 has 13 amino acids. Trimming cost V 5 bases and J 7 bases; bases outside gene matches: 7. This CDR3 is CASSPGQGGEQYF. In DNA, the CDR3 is TGTGCCAGCAGCCCTGGACAGGGTGGGGAGCAGTACTTC.

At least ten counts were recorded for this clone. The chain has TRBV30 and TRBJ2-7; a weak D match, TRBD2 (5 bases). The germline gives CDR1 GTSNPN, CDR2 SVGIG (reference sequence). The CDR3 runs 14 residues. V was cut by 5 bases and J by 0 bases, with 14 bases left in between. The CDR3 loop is CAWGRTVVSYEQYF. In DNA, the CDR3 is TGTGCCTGGGGGAGAACAGTCGTCTCCTACGAGCAGTACTTC.